This TCR beta chain originates from a study of B cell selection in AIRE deficiency. Broader study findings: Shared Treg sequences were biased toward short CDR3s with few non-templated nucleotide insertions. With only TCRbeta sequenced, over 30% of shared healthy Treg sequences overlapped Tconv. Around a third of healthy-donor shared Treg TCRbeta sequences appeared in patient Tconv cells. Of roughly 4,000 shared Treg TCRbeta sequences, 30% to 35% were healthy-only, 7.5% to 9.5% patient-only.

Regulatory T cells were sorted as CD4+CD25hiCD127low/negative cells. Sequencing used immunoSEQ multiplex PCR; TCRdb keeps in-frame clones, though not all of them. The sample lists more than 12,000 clones, about 93% occurring once. A note on this clone: Antigen: not known.

CDR1 is MDHEN, CDR2 SYDVKM, per germline. The CDR3 consists of 12 residues. The sequence derives from a human donor with AIRE deficiency. This chain connects TRBV28 to TRBJ1-5; possible D gene TRBD1, 5 bases. The sequencing input was Tregs sorted from PBMCs. Here the CDR3 reads CASRGAGQPQHF. The CDR3 nucleotides read TGTGCGTCAAGAGGGGCTGGTCAGCCCCAGCATTTT.